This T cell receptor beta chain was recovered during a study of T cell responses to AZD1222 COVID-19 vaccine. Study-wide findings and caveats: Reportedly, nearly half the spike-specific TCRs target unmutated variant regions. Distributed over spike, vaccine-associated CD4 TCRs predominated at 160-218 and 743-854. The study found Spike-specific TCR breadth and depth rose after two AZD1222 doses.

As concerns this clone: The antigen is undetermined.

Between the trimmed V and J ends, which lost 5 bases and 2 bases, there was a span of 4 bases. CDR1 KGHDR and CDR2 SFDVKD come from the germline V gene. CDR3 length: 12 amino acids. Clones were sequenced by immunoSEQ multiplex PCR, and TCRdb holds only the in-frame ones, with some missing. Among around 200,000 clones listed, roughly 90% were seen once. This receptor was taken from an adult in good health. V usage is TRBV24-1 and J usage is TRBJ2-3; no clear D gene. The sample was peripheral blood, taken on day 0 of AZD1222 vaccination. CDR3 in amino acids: CATSGYTDTQYF. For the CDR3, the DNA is TGTGCCACCAGTGGCTACACAGATACGCAGTATTTT.